These 3 T cell receptor beta chains originate from one sample sequenced in a study of Ad26.COV2.S vaccination and SARS-CoV-2 variants. Regarding treatment: some 20 received Ad26.COV2.S at low or high dose, single or two shots; several received placebo; per-sample allocation not given. Day 63 after the first vaccine or placebo injection was the time point for sampling. Libraries were prepared by immunoSEQ multiplex PCR; TCRdb keeps only in-frame clonotypes and omits some of them. The sample gives some 420,000 clones, approximately 88% of which show up once; 3.6% is in the top ten. The sample consisted of peripheral blood, taken in a trial of Ad26.COV2.S vaccine versus placebo. These receptors all come from a person between 18 and 59 years old who received the Ad26.COV2.S COVID-19 vaccine or a placebo.

The chain links TRBV5-6 to TRBJ2-7, with D hard to call. Germline CDR1 reads SGHDT; CDR2 reads YYEEEE. CDR3 size: 13 residues. Trimming shortened V by 2 bases and J by 1 base, and 7 bases separated the two germline ends. The CDR3 is CASSFIASYEQYF. The CDR3, as DNA: TGTGCCAGCAGCTTTATTGCATCCTACGAGCAGTACTTC.

J is TRBJ2-2 and V is TRBV6-5, with 7 bases matching TRBD1. The V gene's germline CDR1 is MNHEY and CDR2 SVGAGI. This CDR3 comprises 14 residues. V trimming: 6 bases; J trimming: 3 bases; junction bases outside the gene matches: 4. This CDR3 reads CASSFDRDTGELFF. Written as DNA, the CDR3 is TGTGCCAGCAGCTTTGACAGGGACACCGGGGAGCTGTTTTTT.

The J gene is TRBJ2-7, the V gene TRBV25-1; 11 bases align to TRBD1. The CDR3 is 15 residues long. V dropped 5 bases and J dropped 4; count of bases not matched to a gene: 7. Germline loops: CDR1 MGHDK, CDR2 SYGVNS. CDR3 DNA sequence: TGTGCCAGCAGTAACCGGACAGGGGGCTTTTACGAGCAGTACTTC. Protein product: CASSNRTGGFYEQYF.